A selection of T cell receptor beta chains follows, all from one sample in a study of tumor-infiltrating lymphocytes in primary liver carcinoma. TCRdb re-called the multiplex PCR reads through MiXCR, storing one row per CDR3 protein. The table records about 200,000 distinct CDR3 sequences, about 65% of them present only once. Sequenced material: peripheral blood. Source of these receptors: a woman aged 55-75 years with primary liver carcinoma and hepatitis B virus infection. CDR3s include the opening cysteine and the closing phenylalanine or tryptophan. The D gene is left open where the match is weak. Clone size appears in some rows only: once, few, many, or a class for an expanded clone.

-,TRBV30,TRBJ1-2,-,CAWMVGYGYTF,TGTGCCTGGATGGTCGGATATGGCTACACCTTC
few,TRBV12-3/TRBV12-4,TRBJ1-1,TRBD1,CASSSKQGAQTEAFF,TGTGCCAGCAGTTCAAAGCAGGGGGCGCAGACTGAAGCTTTCTTT
-,TRBV12-3/TRBV12-4,TRBJ2-3,-,CASSSGLHSTDTQYF,TGTGCCAGCAGTTCTGGGCTCCATAGCACAGATACGCAGTATTTT
many,TRBV14,TRBJ1-1,-,CASSQVWQAEAFF,TGTGCCAGCAGCCAAGTATGGCAGGCTGAAGCTTTCTTT
-,TRBV10-1,TRBJ2-1,-,CASSEGPESGEQFF,TGCGCCAGCAGTGAGGGACCCGAGAGCGGCGAGCAGTTCTTC
-,TRBV11-2,TRBJ2-5,-,CDSSLIMGPQETLYF,TGTGACAGCAGCTTAATTATGGGGCCTCAAGAGACCCTGTACTTC
many,TRBV12-5,TRBJ2-1,-,CASGLPARKEQFF,TGTGCTAGTGGTTTGCCGGCTAGGAAGGAGCAGTTCTTC
-,TRBV6-5,TRBJ2-5,TRBD2,CASRGLAGRKETQYF,TGTGCCAGCAGAGGGCTAGCGGGACGTAAAGAGACCCAGTACTTC
many,TRBV5-6,TRBJ1-2,-,CASSPLAGLGHGEVDSGYTF,TGTGCCAGCAGCCCGCTGGCGGGCTTGGGTCACGGGGAAGTAGACTCTGGCTACACCTTC
-,TRBV11-2,TRBJ1-6,-,CASSLDPGSHLHF,TGTGCCAGTAGCTTAGATCCTGGATCACACCTCCACTTT
once,TRBV4-2,TRBJ1-6,TRBD1,CVSSPRTGGNSHFHF,TGTGTCAGCAGCCCCCGGACAGGGGGCAATTCACACTTCCACTTT
many,TRBV10-2,TRBJ1-5,-,CASSDPYQPQHF,TGCGCCAGCAGTGATCCTTATCAGCCCCAGCATTTT
few,TRBV11-2,TRBJ2-1,-,CASSITGGDEQFF,TGTGCCAGCAGCATTACGGGGGGCGATGAGCAGTTCTTT
few,TRBV11-2,TRBJ2-7,TRBD2,CASSSSAGEPYEQYF,TGTGCCAGCAGCTCCTCTGCGGGAGAGCCCTACGAACAGTACTTC
-,TRBV4-2,TRBJ1-6,TRBD1,CVSSGRGSDRNSPLHF,TGTGTCAGCAGCGGCAGGGGGTCTGACAGAAATTCACCCCTCCACTTT
-,TRBV6-1,TRBJ2-2,TRBD2,CASSERPAGGYGELYF,TGTGCCAGCAGTGAAAGGCCAGCGGGAGGATACGGGGAGCTGTATTTT
many,TRBV11-2,TRBJ2-6,-,CASSLGGALGANVLTF,TGTGCCAGCAGCTTAGGGGGGGCGCTTGGGGCCAACGTCCTGACTTTC
-,TRBV7-9,TRBJ1-3,-,CASSLTGSSGNTIYF,TGTGCCAGCAGCTTGACGGGATCCTCTGGAAACACCATATATTTT
-,TRBV6-1,TRBJ2-5,TRBD1,CASRESTGGQETQYF,TGTGCCAGCAGGGAGTCGACAGGGGGGCAAGAGACCCAGTACTTC
-,TRBV20-1,TRBJ2-2,TRBD2,CSARVALAGETGELFF,TGCAGTGCTAGAGTTGCGTTAGCGGGGGAGACCGGGGAGCTGTTTTTT
-,TRBV11-2,TRBJ2-2,-,CASSLEAFTGELFF,TGTGCCAGCAGCTTAGAAGCTTTCACCGGGGAACTGTTTTTT
-,TRBV28,TRBJ2-1,-,CASSLLGDEQSF,TGTGCCAGCAGTTTATTAGGCGATGAGCAGTCCTTC
-,TRBV6-5,TRBJ2-2,-,CVSNKIPDSTGVLFF,TGTGTCAGCAATAAAATTCCGGACAGCACCGGGGTGCTGTTTTTT
-,TRBV14,TRBJ2-2,-,CVSSRSGTLNTGELFF,TGTGTCAGCAGCCGGTCCGGGACTTTGAACACCGGGGAGCTGTTTTTT
many,TRBV29-1,TRBJ2-3,-,CSVKGGDTQYF,TGCAGCGTCAAAGGGGGTGATACGCAGTATTTT
-,TRBV6-6,TRBJ1-5,-,CASTTERYSNQPQHF,TGTGCCAGCACCACGGAAAGGTATAGCAATCAGCCCCAGCATTTT
-,TRBV7-8,TRBJ2-1,-,CASSPPGKGLPYNEQFF,TGTGCCAGCAGCCCGCCCGGCAAAGGGTTACCCTACAATGAGCAGTTCTTC
-,TRBV29-1,TRBJ1-2,-,CCAGGAGDGYTF,TGCTGCGCTGGCGGGGCGGGAGATGGCTACACCTTC
many,TRBV29-1,TRBJ1-2,-,CSVDFPVPGGYGYTF,TGCAGCGTTGACTTTCCAGTCCCCGGAGGCTATGGCTACACCTTC
-,TRBV11-3,TRBJ1-1,TRBD1,CASRTGQWAPEAFF,TGTGCCAGCAGGACGGGACAGTGGGCCCCTGAAGCCTTCTTT
many,TRBV29-1,TRBJ2-3,-,CSVALIRNTDTQYF,TGCAGCGTTGCCCTGATCCGGAACACAGATACGCAGTATTTT
-,TRBV10-3,TRBJ2-7,-,CAISELVLNYEQYF,TGTGCCATCAGTGAGTTGGTCTTAAATTACGAGCAGTACTTC
-,TRBV7-9,TRBJ2-1,-,CASVILGLAYNEQFF,TGTGCCAGCGTAATTCTGGGACTCGCATACAATGAGCAGTTCTTC
-,TRBV11-2,TRBJ2-2,-,CASSFNRVSANTGELFF,TGTGCCAGCAGCTTTAATAGGGTTAGCGCGAACACCGGGGAGCTGTTTTTT
many,TRBV23-1,TRBJ2-5,-,CASSQFASSTRETQYF,TGCGCCAGCAGTCAATTTGCTTCCAGTACTAGGGAGACCCAGTACTTC
many,TRBV11-2,TRBJ2-7,-,CASSIHRAALLYEQYF,TGTGCCAGCAGCATCCATCGGGCAGCGCTATTATACGAGCAGTACTTC
-,TRBV11-2,TRBJ2-2,-,CASSLASRHSGELFF,TGTGCCAGCAGTTTAGCTAGTCGCCACAGCGGGGAGCTGTTTTTT
many,TRBV4-2,TRBJ2-7,TRBD2,CASSQGSSGSYEQYF,TGTGCCAGCAGCCAAGGATCTAGCGGATCCTACGAGCAGTACTTC
-,TRBV5-1,TRBJ2-5,TRBD2,CASRSGGPSEIQYF,TGCGCCAGCAGGTCGGGAGGGCCCTCAGAGATCCAGTACTTC
many,TRBV12-3/TRBV12-4,TRBJ2-7,TRBD2,CASSFGLAGMGEQYF,TGTGCCAGCAGTTTTGGACTAGCGGGAATGGGCGAGCAGTACTTC
many,TRBV5-1,TRBJ2-1,-,CASSLEGEPYNEQFF,TGCGCCAGCAGCTTGGAGGGGGAACCTTACAATGAGCAGTTCTTC
-,TRBV29-1,TRBJ2-7,-,CSVAGIARTHEQYF,TGCAGCGTGGCTGGGATAGCGAGAACCCACGAGCAATACTTC
-,TRBV29-1,TRBJ2-1,-,CSLQDSYSEQFF,TGCAGCCTTCAGGACAGCTACAGTGAGCAGTTCTTC
-,TRBV12-3/TRBV12-4,TRBJ2-2,-,CASSVSNTGELCF,TGTGCCAGTAGCGTCTCGAATACCGGGGAGCTGTGTTTT
many,TRBV11-2,TRBJ2-3,-,CASSPGLPTGTQYF,TGTGCCAGCAGCCCCGGACTACCCACAGGTACGCAGTATTTT